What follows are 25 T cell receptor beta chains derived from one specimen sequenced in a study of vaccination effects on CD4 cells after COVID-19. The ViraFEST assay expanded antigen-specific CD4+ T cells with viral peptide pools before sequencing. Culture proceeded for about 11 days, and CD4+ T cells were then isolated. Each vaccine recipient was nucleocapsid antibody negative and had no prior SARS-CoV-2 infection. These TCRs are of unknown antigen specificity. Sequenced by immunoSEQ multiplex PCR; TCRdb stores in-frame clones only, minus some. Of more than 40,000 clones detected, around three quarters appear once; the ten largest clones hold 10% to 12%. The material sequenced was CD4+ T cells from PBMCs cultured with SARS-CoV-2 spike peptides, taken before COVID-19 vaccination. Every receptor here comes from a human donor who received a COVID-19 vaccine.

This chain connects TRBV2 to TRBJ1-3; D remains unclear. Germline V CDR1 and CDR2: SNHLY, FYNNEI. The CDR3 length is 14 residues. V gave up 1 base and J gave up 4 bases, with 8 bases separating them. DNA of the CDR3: TGTGCCAGCAGTGAAGGGAGATCCGGAAACACCATATATTTT. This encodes CASSEGRSGNTIYF.

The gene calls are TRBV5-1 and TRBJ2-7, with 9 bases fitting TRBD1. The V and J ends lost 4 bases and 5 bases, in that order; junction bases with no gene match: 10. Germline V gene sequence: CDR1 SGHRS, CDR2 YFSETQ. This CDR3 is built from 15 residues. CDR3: CASSTGDRAAHEQYV. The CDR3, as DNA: TGCGCCAGCAGCACCGGGGACAGGGCAGCCCACGAGCAGTACGTC.

CDR3 residues: CATSAPSGAPQPQHF. As DNA, the CDR3 is TGTGCCACCTCGGCCCCATCGGGGGCCCCTCAGCCCCAGCATTTT. This chain links TRBV28 with TRBJ1-5; possibly TRBD1 for D (6 bases). The germline V gene has CDR1 MDHEN and CDR2 SYDVKM. Between the trimmed V and J ends, which lost 10 bases and 6 bases, there was a span of 22 bases. The CDR3 extends over 15 amino acids.

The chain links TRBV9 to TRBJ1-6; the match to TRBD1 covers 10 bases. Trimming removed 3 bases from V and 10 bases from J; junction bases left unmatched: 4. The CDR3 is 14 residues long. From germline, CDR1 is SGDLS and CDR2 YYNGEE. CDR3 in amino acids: CASSAWTGGSPLHF. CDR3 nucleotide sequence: TGTGCCAGCAGCGCCTGGACAGGGGGGTCACCCCTCCACTTT.

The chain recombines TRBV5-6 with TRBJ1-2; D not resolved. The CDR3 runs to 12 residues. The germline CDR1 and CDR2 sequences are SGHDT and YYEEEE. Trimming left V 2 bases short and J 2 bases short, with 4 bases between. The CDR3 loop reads CASSLGNYGYTF. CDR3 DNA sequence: TGTGCCAGCAGCTTAGGGAACTATGGCTACACCTTC.

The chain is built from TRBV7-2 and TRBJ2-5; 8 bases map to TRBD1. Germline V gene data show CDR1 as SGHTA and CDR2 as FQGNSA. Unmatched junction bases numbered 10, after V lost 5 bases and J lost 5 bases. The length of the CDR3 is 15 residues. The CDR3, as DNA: TGTGCCAGCAGCCTCGACAGGGGTCCGGAGGAGACCCAGTACTTC. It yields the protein CASSLDRGPEETQYF.

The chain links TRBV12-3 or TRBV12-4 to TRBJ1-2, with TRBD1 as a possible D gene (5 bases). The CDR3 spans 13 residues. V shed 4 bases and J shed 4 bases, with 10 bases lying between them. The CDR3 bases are TGTGCCAGCAGTTCTTCAGGGACCTATGGCTACACCTTC. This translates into CASSSSGTYGYTF.

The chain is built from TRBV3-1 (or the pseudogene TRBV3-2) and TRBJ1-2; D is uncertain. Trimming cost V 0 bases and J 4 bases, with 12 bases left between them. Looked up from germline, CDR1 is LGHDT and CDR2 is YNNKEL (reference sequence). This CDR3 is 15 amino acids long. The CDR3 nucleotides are TGTGCCAGCAGCCAAGAAGGTACTTCCCCCTATGGCTACACCTTC. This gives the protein CASSQEGTSPYGYTF.

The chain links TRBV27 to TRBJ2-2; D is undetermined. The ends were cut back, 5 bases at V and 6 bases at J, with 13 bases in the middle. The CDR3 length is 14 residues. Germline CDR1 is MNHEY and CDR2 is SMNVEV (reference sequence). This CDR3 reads CASSPPPGPGELFF. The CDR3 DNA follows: TGTGCCAGCAGTCCTCCCCCCGGCCCCGGGGAGCTGTTTTTT.

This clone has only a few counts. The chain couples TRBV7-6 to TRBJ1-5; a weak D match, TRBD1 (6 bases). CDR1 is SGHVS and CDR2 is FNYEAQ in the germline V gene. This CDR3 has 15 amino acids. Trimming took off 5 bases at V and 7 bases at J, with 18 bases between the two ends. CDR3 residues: CASSRGTPWRQPQHF. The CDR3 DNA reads TGTGCCAGCAGCCGCGGGACACCCTGGAGGCAGCCCCAGCATTTT.

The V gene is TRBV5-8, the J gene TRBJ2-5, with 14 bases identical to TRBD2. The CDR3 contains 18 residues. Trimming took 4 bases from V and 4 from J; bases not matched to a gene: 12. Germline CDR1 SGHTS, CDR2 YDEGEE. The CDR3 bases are TGTGCCAGCAGCGATCAGAGGACTAGCGGGGGGACATTAGAGACCCAGTACTTC. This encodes CASSDQRTSGGTLETQYF.

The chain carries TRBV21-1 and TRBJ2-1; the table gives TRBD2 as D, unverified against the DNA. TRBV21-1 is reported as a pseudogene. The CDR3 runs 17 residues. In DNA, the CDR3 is TGTGCCAGCAGCCCACGGACTAGCGGGGGGGAAAACAATGAGCAGTTCTTC. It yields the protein CASSPRTSGGENNEQFF.

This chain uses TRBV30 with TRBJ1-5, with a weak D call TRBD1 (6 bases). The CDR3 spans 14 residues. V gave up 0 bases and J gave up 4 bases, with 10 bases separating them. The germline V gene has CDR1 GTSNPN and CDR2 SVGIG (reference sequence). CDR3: CAWSVRTDNQPQHF. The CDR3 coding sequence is TGTGCCTGGAGTGTAAGGACAGATAATCAGCCCCAGCATTTT.

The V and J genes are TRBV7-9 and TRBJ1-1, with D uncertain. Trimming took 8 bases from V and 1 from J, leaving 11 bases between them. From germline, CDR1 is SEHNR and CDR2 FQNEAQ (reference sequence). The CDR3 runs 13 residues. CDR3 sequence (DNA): TGTGCCAGCCTACGGGGTGAGAACACTGAAGCTTTCTTT. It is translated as CASLRGENTEAFF.

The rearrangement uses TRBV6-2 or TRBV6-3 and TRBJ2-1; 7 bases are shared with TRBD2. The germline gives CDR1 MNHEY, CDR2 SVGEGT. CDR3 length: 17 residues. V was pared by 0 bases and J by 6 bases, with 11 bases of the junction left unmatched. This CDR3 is CASSYSKSGKSRNEQFF. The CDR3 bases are TGTGCCAGCAGTTACTCGAAGAGCGGGAAGAGCCGCAATGAGCAGTTCTTC.

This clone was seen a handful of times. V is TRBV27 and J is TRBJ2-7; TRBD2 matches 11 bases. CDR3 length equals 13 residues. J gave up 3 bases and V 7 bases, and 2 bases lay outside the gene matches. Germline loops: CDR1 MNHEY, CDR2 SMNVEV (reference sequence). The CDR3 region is CASNGTSGYEQYV. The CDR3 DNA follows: TGTGCCAGCAACGGGACTAGCGGCTACGAGCAGTACGTC.

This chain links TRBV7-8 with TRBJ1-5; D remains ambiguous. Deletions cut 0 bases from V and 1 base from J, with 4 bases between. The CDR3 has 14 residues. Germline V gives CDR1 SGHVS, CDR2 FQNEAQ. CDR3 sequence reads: CASSLASSNQPQHF. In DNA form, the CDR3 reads TGTGCCAGCAGCTTAGCTTCGAGCAATCAGCCCCAGCATTTT.

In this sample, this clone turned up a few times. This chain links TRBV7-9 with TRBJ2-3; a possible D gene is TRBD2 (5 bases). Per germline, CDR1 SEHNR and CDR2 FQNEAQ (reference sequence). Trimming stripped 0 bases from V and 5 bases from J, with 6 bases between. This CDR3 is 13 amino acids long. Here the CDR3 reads CASSLAREDTQYF. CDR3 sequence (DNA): TGTGCCAGCAGCTTAGCCCGGGAAGATACGCAGTATTTT.

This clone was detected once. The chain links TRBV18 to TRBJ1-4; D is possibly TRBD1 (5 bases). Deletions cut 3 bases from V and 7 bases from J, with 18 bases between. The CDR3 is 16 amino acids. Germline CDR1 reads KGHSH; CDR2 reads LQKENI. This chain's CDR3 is CASSPGSRRGGEKLFF. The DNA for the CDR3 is TGTGCCAGCTCACCGGGTTCAAGAAGGGGAGGTGAAAAACTGTTTTTT.

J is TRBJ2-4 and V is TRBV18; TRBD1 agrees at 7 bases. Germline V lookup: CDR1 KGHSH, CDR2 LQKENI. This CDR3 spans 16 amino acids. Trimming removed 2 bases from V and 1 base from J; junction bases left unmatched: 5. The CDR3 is CASSPGEGAAKNIQYF. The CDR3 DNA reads TGTGCCAGCTCACCAGGCGAGGGGGCGGCCAAAAACATTCAGTACTTC. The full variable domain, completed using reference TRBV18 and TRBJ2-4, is NAGVMQNPRHLVRRRGQEARLRCSPMKGHSHVYWYRQLPEEGLKFMVYLQKENIIDESGMPKERFSAEFPKEGPSILRIQQVVRGDSAAYFCASSPGEGAAKNIQYFGAGTRLSVL.

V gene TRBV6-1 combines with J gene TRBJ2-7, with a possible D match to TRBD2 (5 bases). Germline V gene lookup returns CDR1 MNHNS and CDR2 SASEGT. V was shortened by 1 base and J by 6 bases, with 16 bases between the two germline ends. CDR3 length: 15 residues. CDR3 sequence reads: CASSEGGWGVGEQYV. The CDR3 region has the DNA TGTGCCAGCAGTGAAGGAGGTTGGGGAGTAGGCGAGCAGTACGTC.

In DNA form, the CDR3 reads TGTGCCATCGGGCGGACAGGGGCCTACGAGCAGTACGTC. This encodes CAIGRTGAYEQYV. The chain is built from TRBV10-3 and TRBJ2-7; 9 bases agree with TRBD1. CDR1 and CDR2 from the germline V gene are ENHRY and SYGVKD. The CDR3 runs 13 residues. The ends lost 8 bases at V and 2 bases at J; junction bases unmatched: 4.

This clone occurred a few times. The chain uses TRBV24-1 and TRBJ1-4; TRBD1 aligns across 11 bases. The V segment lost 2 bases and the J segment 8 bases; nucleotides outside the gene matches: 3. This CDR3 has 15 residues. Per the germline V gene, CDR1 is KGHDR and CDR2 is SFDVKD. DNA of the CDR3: TGTGCCACCAGTGATTCCGGGACAGGGGGAGAAAAACTGTTTTTT. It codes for CATSDSGTGGEKLFF.

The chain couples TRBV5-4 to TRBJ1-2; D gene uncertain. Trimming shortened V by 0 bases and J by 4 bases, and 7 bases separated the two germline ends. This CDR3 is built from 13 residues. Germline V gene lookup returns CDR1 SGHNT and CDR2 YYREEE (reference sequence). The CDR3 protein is CASSLDSLYGYTF. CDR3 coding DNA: TGTGCCAGCAGCTTGGACAGCCTCTATGGCTACACCTTC.

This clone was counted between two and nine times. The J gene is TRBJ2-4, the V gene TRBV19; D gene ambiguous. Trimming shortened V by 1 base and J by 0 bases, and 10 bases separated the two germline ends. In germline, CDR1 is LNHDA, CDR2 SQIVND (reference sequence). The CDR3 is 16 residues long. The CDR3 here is CASSIASDLAKNIQYF. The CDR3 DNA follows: TGTGCCAGTAGTATAGCGTCGGACCTAGCCAAAAACATTCAGTACTTC.